These 21 T cell receptor beta chains were all obtained from the same sample, sequenced in a study of blood T cell repertoires in COVID-19. Clones were sequenced by immunoSEQ multiplex PCR, and TCRdb holds only the in-frame ones, with some missing. The sample lists about 120,000 clones; roughly 85% were seen once. The sample taken for sequencing was peripheral blood. The receptors stem from a human donor in a cohort sampled during active COVID-19.

The rearrangement joins TRBV7-3 to TRBJ1-6, with a tentative D call TRBD1 (6 bases). The CDR3 runs to 15 residues. Germline-derived CDR1 and CDR2 are SGHTA and FQGTGA. Trimming pared 5 bases from V and 8 bases from J, leaving 16 bases between. DNA of the CDR3: TGTGCCAGCAGCACCGGACAGCCCGGGGATTCACCCCTCCACTTT. Encoded protein: CASSTGQPGDSPLHF. The complete variable domain, with remaining parts taken from reference TRBV7-3 and TRBJ1-6, reads GAGVSQTPSNKVTEKGKYVELRCDPISGHTALYWYRQSLGQGPEFLIYFQGTGAADDSGLPNDRFFAVRPEGSVSTLKIQRTERGDSAVYLCASSTGQPGDSPLHFGNGTRLTVT.

The chain combines TRBV28 with TRBJ2-3; 8 bases are a match to TRBD2. Germline V gene sequence: CDR1 MDHEN, CDR2 SYDVKM. The length of the CDR3 is 14 residues. The ends lost 6 bases at V and 1 base at J; junction bases unmatched: 3. The CDR3 DNA reads TGTGCCAGCAGAAAACTAGCGGGCACAGATACGCAGTATTTT. Amino acids: CASRKLAGTDTQYF.

The V and J genes are TRBV7-3 and TRBJ2-7; 8 bases align to TRBD2. V lost 2 bases, J lost 4 bases, and 10 bases stayed unmatched. CDR3 size: 16 residues. Germline CDR1 and CDR2: SGHTA and FQGTGA. The chain's CDR3 is CASSLQPLSGSYEQYF. DNA of the CDR3: TGTGCCAGCAGCTTACAGCCCCTCAGCGGGAGTTACGAGCAGTACTTC.

V is TRBV3-1 (or the pseudogene TRBV3-2) and J is TRBJ1-4; 10 nucleotides agree with TRBD1. V lost 4 bases to trimming and J lost 7 bases; unmatched junction nucleotides: 6. The V gene's germline CDR1 is LGHDT and CDR2 YNNKEL (reference sequence). This CDR3 has 15 amino acids. The CDR3 protein is CASSPWDRGGEKLFF. The CDR3, as DNA: TGTGCCAGCAGCCCCTGGGACAGGGGAGGTGAAAAACTGTTTTTT.

The rearrangement joins TRBV3-1 (or the pseudogene TRBV3-2) to TRBJ1-3; D not resolved. This CDR3 region has 12 residues. V lost 4 bases and J lost 4, with 5 bases in between. Per germline, CDR1 LGHDT and CDR2 YNNKEL (reference sequence). CDR3 in amino acids: CASSPPGNTIYF. Here the CDR3 DNA reads TGTGCCAGCAGCCCCCCGGGAAACACCATATATTTT.

This chain uses TRBV10-1 with TRBJ1-1, with D unresolved. The V end was cut by 6 bases, the J end by 1 base, with 12 bases between. The CDR3 has 14 residues. Germline lookup yields CDR1 WNHNN and CDR2 SYGVQD (reference sequence). The CDR3 sequence is CASRRRCENTEAFF. The CDR3 DNA sequence: TGCGCCAGCAGGAGGCGCTGCGAGAACACTGAAGCTTTCTTT.

This chain uses TRBV11-2 with TRBJ2-1; 11 bases map to TRBD2. The trim removed 4 bases at V and 15 bases at J, leaving 8 bases unmatched. The CDR3 totals 13 residues. Germline loops: CDR1 SGHAT, CDR2 FQNNGV. DNA for the CDR3: TGTGCCAGCAGCTCGGGACTAGCGGATAAACCGTTCTTC. Translation: CASSSGLADKPFF.

V is TRBV12-3 or TRBV12-4 and J is TRBJ2-5; unclear D gene. Trimming shortened V by 3 bases and J by 4 bases, and 9 bases separated the two germline ends. This CDR3 is 13 amino acids long. The CDR3 sequence is CASSLSGRETQYF. DNA of the CDR3: TGTGCCAGCAGTTTGTCGGGTCGAGAGACCCAGTACTTC.

The chain recombines TRBV27 with TRBJ2-1; TRBD2 agrees at 13 bases. Germline assignment: CDR1 MNHEY and CDR2 SMNVEV (reference sequence). The CDR3 has 17 amino acids. Trimming cost V 2 bases and J 6 bases; bases outside gene matches: 7. The CDR3 DNA reads TGTGCCAGCAGTTTAGGGAGACTAGCGGGAGGTACCAATGAGCAGTTCTTC. Its translation is CASSLGRLAGGTNEQFF.

The chain combines TRBV10-3 with TRBJ2-1; 10 nucleotides agree with TRBD2. V dropped 2 bases and J dropped 7; count of bases not matched to a gene: 8. CDR3 length equals 16 residues. CDR1 is ENHRY and CDR2 is SYGVKD in the germline V gene. The CDR3 loop reads CAISEAAGGPINEQFF. The CDR3 coding sequence is TGTGCCATCAGTGAGGCAGCGGGGGGGCCTATTAATGAGCAGTTCTTC.

This clone was detected once. The rearrangement joins TRBV28 to TRBJ2-7; 11 bases are a match to TRBD2. Germline CDR1 reads MDHEN; CDR2 reads SYDVKM. V was pared by 8 bases and J by 1 base, with 7 bases of the junction left unmatched. The CDR3 loop spans 15 amino acids. CDR3 nucleotides: TGTGCCAGCCCCCCCCCTAGCGGGAGGTCCTACGAGCAGTACTTC. It encodes CASPPPSGRSYEQYF.

V gene TRBV11-1 combines with J gene TRBJ1-1, with a possible D match to TRBD1 (5 bases). This CDR3 has 14 residues. The V end lost 5 bases, the J end lost 4 bases, and 14 bases lay between the germline ends. Germline V CDR1 and CDR2: SGHAT, FQDESV (reference sequence). The CDR3 DNA reads TGTGCCAGCAGCCGGTATGGTAGGGGCACTGAAGCTTTCTTT. Translating gives CASSRYGRGTEAFF.

The genes are TRBV6-5 and TRBJ2-3, with 7 bases matching TRBD1. Trimming removed 6 bases from V and 3 bases from J; junction bases left unmatched: 6. CDR1 MNHEY and CDR2 SVGAGI come from the germline V gene. CDR3 size: 14 residues. CDR3 sequence (DNA): TGTGCCAGCAGCCGACAGGGACCTACAGATACGCAGTATTTT. Encoded protein: CASSRQGPTDTQYF.

Only one count was recorded for this clone. The V gene is TRBV19, the J gene TRBJ2-1; a possible D gene is TRBD2 (6 bases). V lost 4 bases to trimming and J lost 6 bases, with 19 bases between them. This CDR3 contains 16 residues. Germline V gene data show CDR1 as LNHDA and CDR2 as SQIVND (reference sequence). The CDR3 reads CASSSSGRLLGNEQFF. CDR3 DNA: TGTGCCAGTAGTAGTAGCGGAAGGCTCCTCGGCAATGAGCAGTTCTTC.

This chain joins TRBV27 and TRBJ1-2; weak D call: TRBD1 (6 bases). CDR1 is MNHEY, CDR2 SMNVEV, per germline (reference sequence). Trimming shortened V by 5 bases and J by 4 bases, and 14 bases separated the two germline ends. CDR3 length: 14 amino acids. The CDR3 spells CASSRRQVSYGYTF. Here the CDR3 DNA reads TGTGCCAGCAGTAGGCGACAGGTCTCCTATGGCTACACCTTC.

The chain uses TRBV4-2 and TRBJ2-7; 9 nucleotides agree with TRBD2. The CDR3 is 15 residues long. Germline trimming cut 0 bases from V and 7 bases from J; bases unmatched to any gene: 7. Germline V gene data show CDR1 as LGHNA and CDR2 as YNFKEQ. CDR3: CASSQDSAGGKEQYF. The CDR3 DNA sequence: TGTGCCAGCAGCCAAGACTCAGCGGGAGGTAAAGAGCAGTACTTC.

The chain joins TRBV19 to TRBJ1-2, with a possible D match to TRBD1 (5 bases). Germline V gives CDR1 LNHDA, CDR2 SQIVND (reference sequence). V shed 7 bases and J shed 0 bases, with 15 bases lying between them. CDR3 length: 15 residues. CDR3 loop: CASNRQTTSNYGYTF. CDR3 coding DNA: TGTGCCAGTAACCGACAGACGACCTCTAACTATGGCTACACCTTC. The variable domain in full, with the rest retrieved from reference TRBV19 and TRBJ1-2, is DGGITQSPKYLFRKEGQNVTLSCEQNLNHDAMYWYRQDPGQGLRLIYYSQIVNDFQKGDIAEGYSVSREKKESFPLTVTSAQKNPTAFYLCASNRQTTSNYGYTFGSGTRLTVV.

This clone was found a few times. This chain joins TRBV4-2 and TRBJ2-3; 13 bases fit TRBD2. The CDR3 totals 14 residues. V lost 4 bases to trimming and J lost 11 bases; unmatched junction nucleotides: 6. Germline V CDR1 and CDR2: LGHNA, YNFKEQ. CDR3: CASSLGLAGAGQYF. As DNA, the CDR3 is TGTGCCAGCAGCCTCGGACTAGCGGGGGCTGGGCAGTATTTT.

DNA for the CDR3: TGCAGCGTTGGGGGGGGACAGGGGCTCTACAATGAGCAGTTCTTC. It yields the protein CSVGGGQGLYNEQFF. The chain joins TRBV29-1 to TRBJ2-1; 10 nucleotides align to TRBD1. The CDR3 extends over 15 amino acids. Germline assignment: CDR1 SQVTM and CDR2 ANQGSEA. J was trimmed by 3 bases and V by 4 bases; bases with no gene match: 6.

The rearrangement uses TRBV30 and TRBJ1-4; 8 bases line up with TRBD1. With V trimmed by 1 base and J by 9 bases, 4 bases remained unmatched. This CDR3 region has 13 residues. Germline CDR1 reads GTSNPN; CDR2 reads SVGIG (reference sequence). DNA of the CDR3: TGTGCCTGGAGTGGCAGGGGGCGAAAAAAACTGTTTTTT. Amino acids: CAWSGRGRKKLFF. Looking up the rest from reference TRBV30 and TRBJ1-4 gives the full variable domain: SQTIHQWPATLVQPVGSPLSLECTVEGTSNPNLYWYRQAAGRGLQLLFYSVGIGQISSEVPQNLSASRPQDRQFILSSKKLLLSDSGFYLCAWSGRGRKKLFFGSGTQLSVL.

The count of this clone is one. This rearrangement joins TRBV27 to TRBJ2-1, with D perhaps matching TRBD2 (5 bases). Trimming removed 8 bases at V and 3 bases at J, with 20 bases between. The CDR3 sequence is 16 residues long. From germline, CDR1 is MNHEY and CDR2 SMNVEV (reference sequence). CDR3 DNA: TGTGCCAGCCTGGGTAGCGCCTCCCGGGGCTACAATGAGCAGTTCTTC. It specifies CASLGSASRGYNEQFF.